The T cell receptor (beta chain) described here comes from a study of blood T cell repertoires in COVID-19. Between the trimmed V and J ends, which lost 7 bases and 4 bases, there was a span of 13 bases. CDR3 size: 13 residues. CDR1 and CDR2 (germline): LNHDA, SQIVND (reference sequence). Original methodology: Reference gene primer amplification gave estimated nucleated cell counts. Repertoires were generated with immunoSEQ multiplex PCR, while TCRdb's copy carries only in-frame clones and drops some. V and J calls and clone size are copied from that table; D and trimming were computed from the DNA. The repertoire holds approximately 300,000 clones, with around 88% as singletons.

The sequencing input was peripheral blood. The receptor comes from a man between 35 and 55 years old with acute or convalescent COVID-19. The chain uses TRBV19 and TRBJ1-2, with D possibly TRBD1 on 6 matching bases. CDR3 nucleotides: TGTGCCAGTACGGGCGACAGGTTCTATGGCTACACCTTC. This encodes CASTGDRFYGYTF.